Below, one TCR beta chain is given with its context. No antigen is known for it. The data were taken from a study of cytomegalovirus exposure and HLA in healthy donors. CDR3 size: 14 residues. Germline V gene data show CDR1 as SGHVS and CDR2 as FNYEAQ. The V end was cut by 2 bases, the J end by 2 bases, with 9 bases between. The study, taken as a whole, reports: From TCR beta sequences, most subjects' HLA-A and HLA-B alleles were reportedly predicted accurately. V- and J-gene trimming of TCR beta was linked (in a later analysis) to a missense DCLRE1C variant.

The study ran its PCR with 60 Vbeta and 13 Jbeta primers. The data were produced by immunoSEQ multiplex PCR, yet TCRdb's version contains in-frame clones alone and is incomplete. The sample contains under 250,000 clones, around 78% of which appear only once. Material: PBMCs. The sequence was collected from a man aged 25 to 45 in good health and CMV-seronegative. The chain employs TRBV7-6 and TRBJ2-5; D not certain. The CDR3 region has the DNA TGTGCCAGCAGCTTACGGCCAGGTCAAGAGACCCAGTACTTC. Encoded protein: CASSLRPGQETQYF.